The clone carrying this TCR beta chain occurred once. Two consecutive negative NP/OP PCR tests, clearance, or resolved symptoms defined Cohort 3 recovery. J gave up 8 bases and V 2 bases, and 9 bases lay outside the gene matches. CDR3 length: 15 amino acids. Germline-derived CDR1 and CDR2 are MNHEY and SMNVEV (reference sequence). This record comes from a study of blood T cell repertoires in COVID-19. Per the study methods: Nucleated cell number was recorded as an estimate derived from reference gene primer amplification. Profiled with immunoSEQ multiplex PCR; TCRdb holds only in-frame clones, not every one. The D gene and trimming were derived from the DNA, and the V and J assignments and clone size from that table. The sample includes around 310,000 clones, 75% to 90% of them seen just once.

This clonotype was obtained from a woman aged 40-49 years who had recovered from COVID-19. Sequenced: PBMCs or T cells enriched from blood (not recorded which). This chain uses TRBV27 with TRBJ1-2; 9 bases are a match to TRBD1. CDR3 in amino acids: CASSLTGTGRSGYTF. For the CDR3, the DNA is TGTGCCAGCAGTTTAACCGGGACAGGGCGTTCCGGCTACACCTTC.